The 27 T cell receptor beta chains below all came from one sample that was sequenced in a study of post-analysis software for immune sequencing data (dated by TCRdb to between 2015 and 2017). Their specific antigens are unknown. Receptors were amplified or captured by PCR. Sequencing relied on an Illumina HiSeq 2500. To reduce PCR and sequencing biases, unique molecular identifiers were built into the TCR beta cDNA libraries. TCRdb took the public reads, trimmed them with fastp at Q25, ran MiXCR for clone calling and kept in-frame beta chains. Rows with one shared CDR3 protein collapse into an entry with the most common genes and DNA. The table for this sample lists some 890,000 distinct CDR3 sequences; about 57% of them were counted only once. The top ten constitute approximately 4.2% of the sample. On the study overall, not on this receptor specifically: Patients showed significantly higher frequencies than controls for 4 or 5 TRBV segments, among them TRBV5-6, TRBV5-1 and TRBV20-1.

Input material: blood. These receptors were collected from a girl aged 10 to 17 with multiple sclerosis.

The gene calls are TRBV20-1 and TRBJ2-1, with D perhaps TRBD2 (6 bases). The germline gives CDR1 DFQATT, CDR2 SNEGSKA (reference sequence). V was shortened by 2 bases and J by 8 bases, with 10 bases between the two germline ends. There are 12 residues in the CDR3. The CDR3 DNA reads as TGCAGTGCTAGAACACTAGCCGATGAGCAGTTCTTC. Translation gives CSARTLADEQFF.

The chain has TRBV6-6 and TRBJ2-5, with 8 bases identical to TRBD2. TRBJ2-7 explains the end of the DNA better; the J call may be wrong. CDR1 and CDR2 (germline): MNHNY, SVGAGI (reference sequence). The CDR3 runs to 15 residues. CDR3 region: CASRGAGGAPNEQYF. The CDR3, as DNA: TGTGCCAGCAGGGGTGCGGGGGGAGCCCCCAACGAGCAGTACTTC.

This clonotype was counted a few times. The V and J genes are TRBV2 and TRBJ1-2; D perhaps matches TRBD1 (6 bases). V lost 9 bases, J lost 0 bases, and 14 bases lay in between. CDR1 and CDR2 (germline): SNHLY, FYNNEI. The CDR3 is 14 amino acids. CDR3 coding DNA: TGTGCCAGTAGCCGGGACACTGCTAACTATGGCTACACCTTC. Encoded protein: CASSRDTANYGYTF.

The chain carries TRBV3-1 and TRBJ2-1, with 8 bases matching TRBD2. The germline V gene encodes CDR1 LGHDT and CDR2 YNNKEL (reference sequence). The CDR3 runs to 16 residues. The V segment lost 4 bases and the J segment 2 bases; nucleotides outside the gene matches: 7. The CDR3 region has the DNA TGTGCCAGCAGCCCCCGACTAGCGACCCCCTACAATGAGCAGTTCTTC. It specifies CASSPRLATPYNEQFF.

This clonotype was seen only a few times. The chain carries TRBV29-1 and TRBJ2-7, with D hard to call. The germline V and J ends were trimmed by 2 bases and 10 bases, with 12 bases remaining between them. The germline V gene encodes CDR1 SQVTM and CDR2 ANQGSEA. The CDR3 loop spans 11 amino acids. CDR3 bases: TGCAGCGTTGAACCCGGAGACCGACAGTACTTC. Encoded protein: CSVEPGDRQYF.

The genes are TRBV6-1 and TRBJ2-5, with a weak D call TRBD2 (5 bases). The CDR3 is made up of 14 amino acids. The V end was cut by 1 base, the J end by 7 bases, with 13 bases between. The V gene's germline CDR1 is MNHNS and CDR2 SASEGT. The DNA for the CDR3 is TGTGCCAGCAGTGAAGAAATGGAAAGCGGGACCCAGTACTTC. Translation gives CASSEEMESGTQYF.

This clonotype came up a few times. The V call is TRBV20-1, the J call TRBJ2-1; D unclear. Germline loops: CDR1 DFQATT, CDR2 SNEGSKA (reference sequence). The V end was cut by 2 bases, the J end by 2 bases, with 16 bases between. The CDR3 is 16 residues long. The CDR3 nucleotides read TGCAGTGCTAGAACGTGGTCAGCATCTACCTACAATGAGCAGTTCTTC. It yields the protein CSARTWSASTYNEQFF.

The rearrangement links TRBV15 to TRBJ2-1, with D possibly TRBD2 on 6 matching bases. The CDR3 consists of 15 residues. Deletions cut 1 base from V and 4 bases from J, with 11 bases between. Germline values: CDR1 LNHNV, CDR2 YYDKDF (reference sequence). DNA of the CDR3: TGTGCCACCAGCAGAGCCACGGCGGGGTACAATGAGCAGTTCTTC. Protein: CATSRATAGYNEQFF.

For the CDR3, the DNA is TGTGCTAGTGGTCCCCGCGGGGGGGCCTACAATGAGCAGTTCTTC. It codes for CASGPRGGAYNEQFF. The chain combines TRBV12-5 with TRBJ2-1; 9 positions agree with TRBD2. Germline assignment: CDR1 LGHNT and CDR2 FRNRAP. V lost 5 bases to trimming and J lost 2 bases; unmatched junction nucleotides: 4. This CDR3 has 15 amino acids.

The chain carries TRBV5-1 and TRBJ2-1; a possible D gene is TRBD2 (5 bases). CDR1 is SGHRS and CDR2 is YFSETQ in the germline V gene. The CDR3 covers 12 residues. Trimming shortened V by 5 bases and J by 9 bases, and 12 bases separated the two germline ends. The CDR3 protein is CASSPGVVEQFF. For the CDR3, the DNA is TGCGCCAGCAGTCCCGGGGTAGTTGAGCAGTTCTTC.

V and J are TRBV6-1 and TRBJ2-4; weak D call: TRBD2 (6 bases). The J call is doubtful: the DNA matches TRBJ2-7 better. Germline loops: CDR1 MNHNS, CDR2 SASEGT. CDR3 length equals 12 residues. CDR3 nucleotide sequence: TGTGCCTGCGGGAAGGGAACCTACGAGCAGTACTTC. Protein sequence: CACGKGTYEQYF.

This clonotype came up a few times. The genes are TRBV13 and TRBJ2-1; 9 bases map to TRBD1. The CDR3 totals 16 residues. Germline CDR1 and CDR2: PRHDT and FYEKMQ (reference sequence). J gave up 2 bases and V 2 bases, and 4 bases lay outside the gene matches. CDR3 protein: CASSLSRDRAYNEQFF. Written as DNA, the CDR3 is TGTGCCAGCAGCTTAAGCCGGGACAGGGCCTACAATGAGCAGTTCTTC.

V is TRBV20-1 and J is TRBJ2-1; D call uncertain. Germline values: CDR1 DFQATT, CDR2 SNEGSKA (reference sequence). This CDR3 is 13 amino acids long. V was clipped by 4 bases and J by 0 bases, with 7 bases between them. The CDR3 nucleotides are TGCAGTGCTACGGGCGTCTCCTACAATGAGCAGTTCTTC. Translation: CSATGVSYNEQFF.

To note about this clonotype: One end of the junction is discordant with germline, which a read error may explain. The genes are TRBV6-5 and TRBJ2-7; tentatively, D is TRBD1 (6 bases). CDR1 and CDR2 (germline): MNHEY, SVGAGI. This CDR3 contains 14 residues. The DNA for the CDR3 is TGTGCCAGCAGAAATTTGCAGGGGCGTTTCGAGCGGTACTTC. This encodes CASRNLQGRFERYF.

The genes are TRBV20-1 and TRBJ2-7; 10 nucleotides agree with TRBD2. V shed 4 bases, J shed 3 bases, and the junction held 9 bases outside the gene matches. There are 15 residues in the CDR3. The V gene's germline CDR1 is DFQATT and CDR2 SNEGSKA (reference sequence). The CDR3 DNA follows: TGCAGTGCTACAAGGACTAGCGGCACCCTCTACGAGCAGTACTTC. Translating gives CSATRTSGTLYEQYF.

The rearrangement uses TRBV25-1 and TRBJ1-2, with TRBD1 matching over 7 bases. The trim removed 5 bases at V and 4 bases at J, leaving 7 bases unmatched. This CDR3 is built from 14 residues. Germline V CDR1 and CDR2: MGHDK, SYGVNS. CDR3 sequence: CASSPPGQIYGYTF. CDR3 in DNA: TGTGCCAGCAGTCCCCCGGGACAGATCTATGGCTACACCTTC.

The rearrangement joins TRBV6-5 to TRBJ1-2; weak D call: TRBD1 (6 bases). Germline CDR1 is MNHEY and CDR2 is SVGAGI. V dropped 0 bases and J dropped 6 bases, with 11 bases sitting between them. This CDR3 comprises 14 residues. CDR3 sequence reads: CASSYSPGGHGYTF. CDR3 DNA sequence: TGTGCCAGCAGTTACTCGCCGGGGGGCCATGGCTACACCTTC.

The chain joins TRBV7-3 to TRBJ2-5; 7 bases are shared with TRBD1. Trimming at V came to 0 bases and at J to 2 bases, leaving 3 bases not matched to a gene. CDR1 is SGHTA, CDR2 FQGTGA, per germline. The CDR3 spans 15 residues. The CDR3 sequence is CASSLTRDRQETQYF. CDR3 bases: TGTGCCAGCAGCTTAACCCGGGACAGACAAGAGACCCAGTACTTC.

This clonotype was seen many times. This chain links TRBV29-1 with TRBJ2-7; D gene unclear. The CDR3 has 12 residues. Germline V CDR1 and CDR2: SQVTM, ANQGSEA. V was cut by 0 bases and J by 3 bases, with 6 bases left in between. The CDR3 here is CSVEEASYEQYF. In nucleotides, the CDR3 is TGCAGCGTTGAAGAGGCAAGCTACGAGCAGTACTTC.

The CDR3 nucleotides are TGCGCCAGCAGCTCCTTGGGGACAGGGGGCGGAGAGACCCAGTACTTC. It specifies CASSSLGTGGGETQYF. The chain recombines TRBV5-1 with TRBJ2-5; 12 bases match TRBD1. Germline-derived CDR1 and CDR2 are SGHRS and YFSETQ. The CDR3 contains 16 residues. V lost 3 bases to trimming and J lost 4 bases; unmatched junction nucleotides: 7.

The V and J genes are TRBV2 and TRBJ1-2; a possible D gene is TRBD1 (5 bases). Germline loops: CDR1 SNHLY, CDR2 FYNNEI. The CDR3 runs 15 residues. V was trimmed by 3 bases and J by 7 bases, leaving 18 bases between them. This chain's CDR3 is CASSERAGTAFGYTF. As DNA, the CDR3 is TGTGCCAGCAGTGAGCGCGCCGGGACGGCGTTTGGCTACACCTTC.

The CDR3 DNA reads TGTGCCAGCAGGAGAGGGGGGGACTCAGTGAACTACACCTTC. It codes for CASRRGGDSVNYTF. This chain links TRBV6-1 with TRBJ1-2; weak D call: TRBD1 (6 bases). The ends were cut back, 6 bases at V and 10 bases at J, with 21 bases in the middle. Germline values: CDR1 MNHNS, CDR2 SASEGT. This CDR3 is built from 14 residues.

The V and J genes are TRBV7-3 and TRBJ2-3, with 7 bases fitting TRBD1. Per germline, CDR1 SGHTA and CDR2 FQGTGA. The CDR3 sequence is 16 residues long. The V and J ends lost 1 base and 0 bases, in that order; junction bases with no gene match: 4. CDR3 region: CASSLRTGVSTDTQYF. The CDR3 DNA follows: TGTGCCAGCAGCTTAAGAACAGGGGTTAGCACAGATACGCAGTATTTT. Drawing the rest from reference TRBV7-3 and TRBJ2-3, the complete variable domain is GAGVSQTPSNKVTEKGKYVELRCDPISGHTALYWYRQSLGQGPEFLIYFQGTGAADDSGLPNDRFFAVRPEGSVSTLKIQRTERGDSAVYLCASSLRTGVSTDTQYFGPGTRLTVL.

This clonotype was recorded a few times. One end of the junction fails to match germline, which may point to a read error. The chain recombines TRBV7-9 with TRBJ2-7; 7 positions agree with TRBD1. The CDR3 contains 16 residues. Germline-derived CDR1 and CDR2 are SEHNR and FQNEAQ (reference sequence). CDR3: CASGLAPGTDNYEQYF. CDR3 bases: TGTGCCAGCGGCTTAGCACCCGGGACAGATAACTACGAGCAGTACTTC.

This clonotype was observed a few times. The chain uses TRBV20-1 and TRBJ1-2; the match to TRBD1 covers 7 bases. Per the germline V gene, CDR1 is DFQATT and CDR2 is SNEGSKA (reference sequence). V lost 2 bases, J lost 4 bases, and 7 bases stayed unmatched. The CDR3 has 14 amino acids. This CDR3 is CSARNNRGLYGYTF. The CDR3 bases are TGCAGTGCTAGAAACAATAGGGGGCTCTATGGCTACACCTTC.

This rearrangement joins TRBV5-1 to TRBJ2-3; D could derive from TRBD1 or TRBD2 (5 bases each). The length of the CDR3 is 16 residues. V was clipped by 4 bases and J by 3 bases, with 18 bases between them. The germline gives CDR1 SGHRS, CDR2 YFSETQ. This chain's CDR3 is CASSLPPGPRTDTQYF. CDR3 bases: TGCGCCAGCAGCCTTCCCCCGGGACCCCGAACAGATACGCAGTATTTT.

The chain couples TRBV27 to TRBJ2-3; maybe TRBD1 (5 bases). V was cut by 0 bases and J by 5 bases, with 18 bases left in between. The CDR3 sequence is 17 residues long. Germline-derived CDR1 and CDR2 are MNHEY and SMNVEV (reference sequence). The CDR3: CASSLSKTGIRGDTQYF. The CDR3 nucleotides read TGTGCCAGCAGTTTATCGAAAACAGGCATCCGCGGAGATACGCAGTATTTT.